A selection of T cell receptor beta chains follows, all from one sample in a study of cytomegalovirus exposure and HLA in healthy donors. Only in-frame clones appear in the TCRdb table, and some are missing; sequencing was by immunoSEQ multiplex PCR. The data hold about 59,000 clones, with approximately 83% observed a single time. Sample: PBMCs. All receptors come from a human donor in good health. The CDR3 runs from the conserved cysteine through the conserved F or W. A D gene is named only where the DNA matches it firmly. Only part of the rows carry a size: once, few, many, or a class if the clone is expanded.

. | TRBJ2-3 | 9 | TRBV5-1 | . | CASILTRPF | TGCGCCAGCATACTGACCAGGCCTTTT
TRBD1 | TRBJ2-1 | 16 | TRBV7-7 | . | CASSLNPGQGFHEQFF | TGTGCTAGCAGCTTAAATCCGGGACAGGGTTTCCATGAGCAGTTCTTC
TRBD1 | TRBJ1-1 | 13 | TRBV5-4 | . | CASSLGTGGISFF | TGTGCCAGCAGCTTGGGGACAGGGGGCATTTCTTTCTTT
TRBD2 | TRBJ2-1 | 15 | TRBV7-9 | . | CASSLAGGTYNEQFF | TGTGCCAGCAGTCTAGCGGGGGGGACCTACAATGAGCAGTTCTTC
. | TRBJ1-2 | 13 | TRBV2 | . | CASSDNGGTGYTF | TGTGCCAGCAGTGATAACGGGGGGACTGGCTACACCTTC
. | TRBJ1-2 | 14 | TRBV19 | . | CASSRQGANYGYTF | TGTGCCAGTAGTAGGCAGGGTGCGAACTATGGCTACACCTTC
TRBD2 | TRBJ2-3 | 15 | TRBV18 | . | CASSPPSGGARTQYF | TGTGCCAGCTCTCCCCCTAGCGGGGGGGCCCGTACGCAGTATTTT
. | TRBJ2-2 | 13 | TRBV6-5 | . | CASSHRDTGELFF | TGTGCCAGCAGTCACAGGGACACCGGGGAGCTGTTTTTT
. | TRBJ1-5 | 14 | TRBV7-2 | few | CASSLNQGTQPQHF | TGTGCCAGCAGCTTAAATCAGGGCACTCAGCCCCAGCATTTT
. | TRBJ2-3 | 17 | TRBV28 | . | CASSPTYRDIGEDTQYF | TGTGCCAGCAGCCCTACTTACCGGGACATCGGAGAGGATACGCAGTATTTT
. | TRBJ1-5 | 14 | TRBV14 | few | CASSQEHWGGPQHF | TGTGCCAGCAGCCAAGAACATTGGGGGGGTCCCCAGCATTTT
. | TRBJ2-7 | 13 | TRBV7-2 | . | CASSLGAQDEQYF | TGTGCCAGCAGCTTAGGCGCCCAGGACGAGCAGTACTTC
. | TRBJ2-2 | 14 | TRBV5-1 | once | CASRLEQYTGELFF | TGCGCCAGCAGGCTTGAACAGTACACCGGGGAGCTGTTTTTT
. | TRBJ1-3 | 14 | TRBV5-6 | . | CASSFAVSGNTIYF | TGTGCCAGCAGCTTCGCGGTGAGCGGAAACACCATATATTTT
TRBD1 | TRBJ1-4 | 13 | TRBV7-3 | . | CASSRGQDEKLFF | TGTGCCAGCAGCCGAGGACAGGATGAAAAACTGTTTTTT
TRBD1 | TRBJ1-2 | 13 | TRBV19 | . | CASRPGQGYGYTF | TGTGCCAGTAGACCGGGACAGGGGTATGGCTACACCTTC
. | TRBJ2-1 | 11 | TRBV18 | . | CASSPGGDWFF | TGTGCCAGCTCACCAGGCGGGGATTGGTTCTTC
. | TRBJ1-5 | 15 | TRBV27 | . | CASSLNGGSNQPQHF | TGTGCCAGCAGTTTAAATGGAGGGAGCAATCAGCCCCAGCATTTT
TRBD2 | TRBJ2-3 | 16 | TRBV7-8 | . | CASSPTSGRAADTQYF | TGTGCCAGCAGCCCGACTAGCGGGAGGGCCGCAGATACGCAGTATTTT
. | TRBJ2-2 | 14 | TRBV25-1 | . | CASSSRTNTGELFF | TGTGCCAGCAGTTCCAGAACGAACACCGGGGAGCTGTTTTTT
TRBD1 | TRBJ2-2 | 16 | TRBV18 | . | CASSPMIGGDTGELFF | TGTGCCAGCTCACCAATGATAGGGGGCGACACCGGGGAGCTGTTTTTT
. | TRBJ1-5 | 17 | TRBV27 | . | CASSPLLREGDNQPQHF | TGTGCCAGCAGTCCTCTATTAAGGGAGGGGGACAATCAGCCCCAGCATTTT
TRBD1 | TRBJ1-1 | 14 | TRBV11-2 | once | CASSRGQGWTEAFF | TGTGCCAGCAGCCGAGGACAGGGATGGACTGAAGCTTTCTTT
TRBD1 | TRBJ1-3 | 19 | TRBV18 | . | CASSILSRGQGATGNTIYF | TGTGCCAGCTCGATCCTATCGCGAGGACAGGGGGCAACTGGAAACACCATATATTTT
. | TRBJ1-2 | 13 | TRBV7-2 | . | CASSLQGNYGYTF | TGTGCCAGCAGCTTACAGGGGAACTATGGCTACACCTTC
. | TRBJ1-2 | 20 | TRBV7-6 | . | CASSPFRGWGPRLLGDGYTF | TGTGCCAGCAGCCCCTTCCGTGGATGGGGGCCTCGGCTTCTAGGGGATGGCTACACCTTC
. | TRBJ2-1 | 13 | TRBV7-3 | . | CASSLTARNEQFF | TGTGCCAGCAGCTTAACAGCTCGCAATGAGCAGTTCTTC